The present TCR beta chain was sequenced within a study of blood T cell repertoires in COVID-19. Turning to the study itself: PBMCs, B-cell-depleted T cells, or T cells were the source of the cDNA or gDNA that made up the material.

Original handling: Quantification of nucleated cells was approximated via reference gene primer amplification. TCRdb keeps only in-frame clones here, not all; method: immunoSEQ multiplex PCR. V, J and clone size are those of that table, while D and trimming were read from the DNA. The data hold under 300,000 clones, with roughly 91% observed a single time. Enrolled through a virtual design, the participants were between about 18 and 100 years of age and came from under 30 US areas. Participant reports of clinical history set cohort assignment. The CDR3 consists of 15 residues. V lost 1 base and J 4 bases, leaving 10 bases between the germline ends. In germline, CDR1 is SGHAT, CDR2 FQDESV (reference sequence). This clone was detected ten times or more.

This rearrangement joins TRBV11-1 to TRBJ2-2, with a weak D call TRBD1 (7 bases). The receptor was derived from a woman aged 55 to 70 who had recovered from COVID-19. Specimen: PBMCs or T cells enriched from blood (not recorded which). The CDR3 reads CASSLDRGGTGELFF. Written as DNA, the CDR3 is TGTGCCAGCAGCTTAGACAGGGGAGGCACCGGGGAGCTGTTTTTT.